This T cell receptor (beta chain) was sequenced for a study of blood T cell repertoires in COVID-19. Whole-study context: Sites across the United States, Italy and Spain contributed samples from acute and convalescent COVID-19.

J gave up 8 bases and V 4 bases, and 10 bases lay outside the gene matches. Looked up from germline, CDR1 is ENHRY and CDR2 is SYGVKD. This CDR3 region has 15 residues. Study processing details: Estimation of nucleated cell counts relied on the amplification of reference gene primers. Using immunoSEQ multiplex PCR, the repertoire was profiled, and TCRdb retains in-frame clones only, with some absent. Clonal size and the V and J genes are those of that table, whereas D and trimming came from the DNA. The sample comprises around 130,000 clones, approximately 84% of which are singletons, and around 8.6% rests with the top ten.

Sequencing was performed on peripheral blood. The TCR sequence derives from a human donor in a cohort sampled during active COVID-19. The V call is TRBV10-3, the J call TRBJ1-2; 10 nucleotides align to TRBD1. This chain's CDR3 is CAISVEPGQGLGYTF. CDR3 sequence (DNA): TGTGCCATCAGTGTAGAACCGGGACAGGGGTTAGGCTACACCTTC.